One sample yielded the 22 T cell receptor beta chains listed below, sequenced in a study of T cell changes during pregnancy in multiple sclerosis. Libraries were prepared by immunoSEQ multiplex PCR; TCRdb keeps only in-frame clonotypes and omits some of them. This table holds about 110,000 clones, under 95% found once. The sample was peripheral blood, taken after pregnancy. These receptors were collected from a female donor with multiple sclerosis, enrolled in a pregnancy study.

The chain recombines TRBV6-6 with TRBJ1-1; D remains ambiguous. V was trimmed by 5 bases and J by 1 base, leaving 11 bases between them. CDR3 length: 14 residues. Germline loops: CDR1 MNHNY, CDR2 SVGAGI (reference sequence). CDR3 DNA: TGTGCCAGCAGTCCGCCCAGACAGAACACTGAAGCTTTCTTT. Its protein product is CASSPPRQNTEAFF.

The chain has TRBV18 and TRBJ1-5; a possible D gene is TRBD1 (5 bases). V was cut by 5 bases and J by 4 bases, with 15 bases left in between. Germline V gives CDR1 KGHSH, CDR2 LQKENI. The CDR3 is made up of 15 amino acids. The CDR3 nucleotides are TGTGCCAGCTCAAACGAAAGGGGCGAGAATCAGCCCCAGCATTTT. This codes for CASSNERGENQPQHF.

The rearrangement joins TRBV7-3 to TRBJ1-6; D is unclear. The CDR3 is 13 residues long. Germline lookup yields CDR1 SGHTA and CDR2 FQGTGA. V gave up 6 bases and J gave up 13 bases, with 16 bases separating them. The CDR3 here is CASRTGNHHPLHF. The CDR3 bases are TGTGCCAGCAGGACGGGGAACCACCACCCCCTCCACTTT.

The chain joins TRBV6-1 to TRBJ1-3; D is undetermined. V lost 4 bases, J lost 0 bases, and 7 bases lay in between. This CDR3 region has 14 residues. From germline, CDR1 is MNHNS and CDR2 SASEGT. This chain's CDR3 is CASSVVDSGNTIYF. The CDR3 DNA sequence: TGTGCCAGCAGTGTAGTAGACTCTGGAAACACCATATATTTT.

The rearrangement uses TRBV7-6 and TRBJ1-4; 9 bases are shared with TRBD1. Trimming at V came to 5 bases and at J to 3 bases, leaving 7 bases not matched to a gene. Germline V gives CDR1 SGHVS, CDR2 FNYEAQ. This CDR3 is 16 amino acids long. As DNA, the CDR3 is TGTGCCAGCAGCCAGGGGACAGGGAGGCCTAATGAAAAACTGTTTTTT. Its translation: CASSQGTGRPNEKLFF.

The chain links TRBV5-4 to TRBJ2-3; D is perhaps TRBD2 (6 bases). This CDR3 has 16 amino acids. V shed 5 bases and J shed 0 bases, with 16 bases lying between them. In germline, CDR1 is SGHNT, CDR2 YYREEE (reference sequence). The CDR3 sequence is CASRRGTQSSTDTQYF. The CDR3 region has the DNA TGTGCCAGCAGACGGGGGACGCAGTCAAGCACAGATACGCAGTATTTT.

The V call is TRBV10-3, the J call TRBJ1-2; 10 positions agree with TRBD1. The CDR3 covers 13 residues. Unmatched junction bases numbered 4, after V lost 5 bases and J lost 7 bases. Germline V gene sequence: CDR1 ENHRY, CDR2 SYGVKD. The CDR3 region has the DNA TGTGCCATCAGTCGACAGGGGGCGAGTGGCTACACCTTC. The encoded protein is CAISRQGASGYTF.

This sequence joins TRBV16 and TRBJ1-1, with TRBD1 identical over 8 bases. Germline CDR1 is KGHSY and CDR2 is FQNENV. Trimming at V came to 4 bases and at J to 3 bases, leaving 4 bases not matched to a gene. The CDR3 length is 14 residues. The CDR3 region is CASSPRTGYTEAFF. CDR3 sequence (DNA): TGTGCCAGCAGCCCACGGACAGGGTACACTGAAGCTTTCTTT. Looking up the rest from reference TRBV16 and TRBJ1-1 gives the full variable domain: GEEVAQTPKHLVRGEGQKAKLYCAPIKGHSYVFWYQQVLKNEFKFLISFQNENVFDETGMPKERFSAKCLPNSPCSLEIQATKLEDSAVYFCASSPRTGYTEAFFGQGTRLTVV.

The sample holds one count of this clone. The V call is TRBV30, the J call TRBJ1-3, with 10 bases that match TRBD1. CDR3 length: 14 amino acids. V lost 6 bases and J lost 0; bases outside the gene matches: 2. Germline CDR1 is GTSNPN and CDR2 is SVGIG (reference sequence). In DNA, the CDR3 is TGTGCCTGTCGGACAGGGGGCTCTGGAAACACCATATATTTT. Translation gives CACRTGGSGNTIYF. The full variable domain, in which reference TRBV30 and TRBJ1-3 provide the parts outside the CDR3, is SQTIHQWPATLVQPVGSPLSLECTVEGTSNPNLYWYRQAAGRGLQLLFYSVGIGQISSEVPQNLSASRPQDRQFILSSKKLLLSDSGFYLCACRTGGSGNTIYFGEGSWLTVV.

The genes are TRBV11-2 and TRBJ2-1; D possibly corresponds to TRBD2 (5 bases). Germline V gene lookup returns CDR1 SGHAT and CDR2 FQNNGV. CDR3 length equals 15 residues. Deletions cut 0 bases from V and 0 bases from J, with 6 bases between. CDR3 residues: CASSLDRGSYNEQFF. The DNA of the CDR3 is TGTGCCAGCAGCTTAGACCGGGGCTCCTACAATGAGCAGTTCTTC. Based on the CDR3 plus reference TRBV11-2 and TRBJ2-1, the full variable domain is EAGVAQSPRYKIIEKRQSVAFWCNPISGHATLYWYQQILGQGPKLLIQFQNNGVVDDSQLPKDRFSAERLKGVDSTLKIQPAKLEDSAVYLCASSLDRGSYNEQFFGPGTRLTVL.

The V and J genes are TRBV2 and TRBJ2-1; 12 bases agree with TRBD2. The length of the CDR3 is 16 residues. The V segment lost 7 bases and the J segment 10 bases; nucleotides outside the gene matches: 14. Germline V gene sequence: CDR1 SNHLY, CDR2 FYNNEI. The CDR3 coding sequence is TGTGCCAGCAAACCTCCCGGGGCTAGCGGGAGGGAGGAGCAGTTCTTC. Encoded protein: CASKPPGASGREEQFF.

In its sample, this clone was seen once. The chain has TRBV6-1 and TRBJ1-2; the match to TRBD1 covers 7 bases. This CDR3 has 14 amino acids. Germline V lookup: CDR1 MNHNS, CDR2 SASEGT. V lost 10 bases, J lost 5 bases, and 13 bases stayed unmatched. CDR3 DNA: TGTGCCAATTCTGACGACAGGGTGGGGTATGGCTACACCTTC. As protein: CANSDDRVGYGYTF.

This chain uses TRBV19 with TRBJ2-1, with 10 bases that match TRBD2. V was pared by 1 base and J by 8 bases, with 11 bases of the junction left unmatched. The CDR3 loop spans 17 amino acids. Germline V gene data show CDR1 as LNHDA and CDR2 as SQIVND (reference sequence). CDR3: CASSIAVLAGAWDEQFF. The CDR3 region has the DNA TGTGCCAGTAGTATAGCGGTCCTAGCGGGAGCGTGGGATGAGCAGTTCTTC.

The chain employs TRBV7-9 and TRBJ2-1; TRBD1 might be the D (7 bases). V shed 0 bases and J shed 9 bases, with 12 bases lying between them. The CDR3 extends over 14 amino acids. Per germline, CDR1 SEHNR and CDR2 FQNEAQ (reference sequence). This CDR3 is CASSLAPGGGEQFF. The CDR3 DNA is TGTGCCAGCAGCTTAGCGCCAGGGGGAGGTGAGCAGTTCTTC.

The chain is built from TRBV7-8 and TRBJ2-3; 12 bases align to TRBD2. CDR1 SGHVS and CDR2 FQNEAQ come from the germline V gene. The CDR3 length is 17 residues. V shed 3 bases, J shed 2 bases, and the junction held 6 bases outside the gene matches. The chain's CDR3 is CASSFLTSGGLTDTQYF. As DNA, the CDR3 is TGTGCCAGCAGCTTCCTTACTAGCGGGGGGCTCACAGATACGCAGTATTTT.

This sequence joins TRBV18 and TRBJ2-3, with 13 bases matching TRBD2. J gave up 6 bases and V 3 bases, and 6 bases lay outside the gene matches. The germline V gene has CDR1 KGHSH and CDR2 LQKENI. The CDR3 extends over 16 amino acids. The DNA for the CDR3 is TGTGCCAGCTCACCCGGACTAGCGGGAGTAGGGGATACGCAGTATTTT. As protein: CASSPGLAGVGDTQYF.

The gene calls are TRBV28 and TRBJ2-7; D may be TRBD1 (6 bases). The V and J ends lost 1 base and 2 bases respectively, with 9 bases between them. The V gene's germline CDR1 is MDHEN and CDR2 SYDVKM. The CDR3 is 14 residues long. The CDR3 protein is CASSLYQGTYEQYF. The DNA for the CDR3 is TGTGCCAGCAGTTTATATCAGGGGACCTACGAGCAGTACTTC.

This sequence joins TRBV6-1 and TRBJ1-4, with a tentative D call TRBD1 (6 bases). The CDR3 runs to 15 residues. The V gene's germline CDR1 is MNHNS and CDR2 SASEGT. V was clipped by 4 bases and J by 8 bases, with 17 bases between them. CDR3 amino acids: CASSGEQGGREKLFF. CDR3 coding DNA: TGTGCCAGCAGTGGAGAACAGGGTGGGCGCGAAAAACTGTTTTTT.

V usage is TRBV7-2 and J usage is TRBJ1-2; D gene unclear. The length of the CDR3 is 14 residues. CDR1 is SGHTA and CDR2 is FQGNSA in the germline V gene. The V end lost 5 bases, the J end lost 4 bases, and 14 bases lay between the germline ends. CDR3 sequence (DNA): TGTGCCAGCAGCCCCTCAGCCGGGGTCTATGGCTACACCTTC. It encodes CASSPSAGVYGYTF.

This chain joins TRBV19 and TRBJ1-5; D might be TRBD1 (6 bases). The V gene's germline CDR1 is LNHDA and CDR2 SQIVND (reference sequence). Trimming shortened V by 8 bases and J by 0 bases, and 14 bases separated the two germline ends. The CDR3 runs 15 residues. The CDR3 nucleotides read TGTGCCAGTGGTACGACAGGTATTAGCAATCAGCCCCAGCATTTT. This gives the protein CASGTTGISNQPQHF.

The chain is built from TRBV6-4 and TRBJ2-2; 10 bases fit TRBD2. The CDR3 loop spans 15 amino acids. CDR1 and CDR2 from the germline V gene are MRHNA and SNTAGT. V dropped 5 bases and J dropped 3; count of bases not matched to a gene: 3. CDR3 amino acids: CASSPLAGDTGELFF. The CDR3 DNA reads TGTGCCAGCAGTCCCCTAGCGGGGGACACCGGGGAGCTGTTTTTT.

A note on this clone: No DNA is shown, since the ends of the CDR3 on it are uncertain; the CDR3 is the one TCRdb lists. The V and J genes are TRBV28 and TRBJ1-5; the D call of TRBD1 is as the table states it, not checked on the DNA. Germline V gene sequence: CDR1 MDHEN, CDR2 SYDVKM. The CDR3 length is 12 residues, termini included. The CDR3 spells CASSFGLGTGHF.